These 15 T cell receptor beta chains share one sample of origin, sequenced in a study. TCRdb ran MiXCR on the 5' RACE reads and lists one entry per CDR3 protein. The sample yields approximately 40,000 distinct CDR3 sequences, approximately 30% seen once. What was sequenced was tumor-infiltrating memory CD4+ T cells sorted from the breast tumor. Subset meaning: memory CD4+ T cells, CD4+CD45RO+CD25-. These receptors originate from a female donor with breast cancer.

This clonotype was observed many times. V usage is TRBV28 and J usage is TRBJ1-1; 8 bases map to TRBD1. In germline, CDR1 is MDHEN, CDR2 SYDVKM. There are 15 residues in the CDR3. J lost 4 bases, V lost 4 bases, and 8 bases had no gene match. As DNA, the CDR3 is TGTGCCAGCAGTTCCCCCGGGACAGGAGCCACTGAAGCTTTCTTT. Residues: CASSSPGTGATEAFF.

This clonotype has a single count. The chain links TRBV7-2 to TRBJ2-1; D gene uncertain. The germline V gene has CDR1 SGHTA and CDR2 FQGNSA. The ends were cut back, 1 base at V and 7 bases at J, with 8 bases in the middle. The CDR3 runs to 13 residues. The chain's CDR3 is CASSLERSNEQFF. The CDR3 bases are TGTGCCAGCAGCTTAGAACGGTCGAATGAGCAGTTCTTC.

Regarding this clonotype: This may stem from a read error, because a much larger clone lies one nucleotide away. The rearrangement links TRBV5-5 to TRBJ2-5; the match to TRBD2 covers 8 bases. This CDR3 is 15 amino acids long. Germline trimming cut 4 bases from V and 3 bases from J; bases unmatched to any gene: 8. Germline lookup yields CDR1 SGHKS and CDR2 YYEKEE (reference sequence). In nucleotides, the CDR3 is TGTGCCAGCAGCGGGAGACTAGCGCTCGAAGAGACCCAGTACTTC. It translates to CASSGRLALEETQYF.

The sample holds a few counts of this clonotype. The chain has TRBV6-6 and TRBJ2-7, with D tentatively TRBD2 (5 bases). This CDR3 comprises 15 residues. Germline values: CDR1 MNHNY, CDR2 SVGAGI (reference sequence). Trimming took off 4 bases at V and 4 bases at J, with 17 bases between the two ends. The CDR3 here is CASSSGGRGTYEQYF. The CDR3 DNA is TGTGCCAGCAGTTCGGGCGGCCGGGGAACTTACGAGCAGTACTTC.

This clonotype appeared a few times. The chain is built from TRBV5-1 and TRBJ2-1; 7 bases align to TRBD2. V lost 4 bases and J lost 3; bases outside the gene matches: 10. CDR3 size: 16 residues. Germline assignment: CDR1 SGHRS and CDR2 YFSETQ. The CDR3 spells CASSGVGGSYYNEQFF. DNA for the CDR3: TGCGCCAGCAGCGGGGTGGGGGGGTCCTACTACAATGAGCAGTTCTTC.

This CDR3 is CASLSRGGSPLHF. CDR3 DNA: TGTGCCAGCTTAAGCCGGGGCGGGTCACCCCTCCACTTT. This chain joins TRBV28 and TRBJ1-6; a weak D match, TRBD1 (5 bases). This CDR3 has 13 residues. V was trimmed by 8 bases and J by 10 bases, leaving 15 bases between them. Germline V CDR1 and CDR2: MDHEN, SYDVKM.

At least ten counts were recorded for this clonotype. CDR3 loop: CASSGIAGGNSYEQYF. As DNA, the CDR3 is TGTGCCAGCAGTGGAATAGCGGGAGGGAACTCCTACGAGCAGTACTTC. The chain uses TRBV6-1 and TRBJ2-7; TRBD2 aligns across 11 bases. Germline V CDR1 and CDR2: MNHNS, SASEGT. V was pared by 4 bases and J by 0 bases, with 5 bases of the junction left unmatched. The length of the CDR3 is 16 residues.

This clonotype was picked up a small number of times. The chain has TRBV15 and TRBJ2-7, with a tentative D call TRBD1 (5 bases). Germline V gene data show CDR1 as LNHNV and CDR2 as YYDKDF (reference sequence). V was pared by 2 bases and J by 5 bases, with 16 bases between. The CDR3 has 15 amino acids. CDR3 nucleotides: TGTGCCACCAGCAGACACCCCAATAAGGGGCACGAGCAGTACTTC. This translates into CATSRHPNKGHEQYF. The full variable domain, completed using reference TRBV15 and TRBJ2-7, is DAMVIQNPRYQVTQFGKPVTLSCSQTLNHNVMYWYQQKSSQAPKLLFHYYDKDFNNEADTPDNFQSRRPNTSFCFLDIRSPGLGDTAMYLCATSRHPNKGHEQYFGPGTRLTVT.

The sample holds many counts of this clonotype. J is TRBJ2-3 and V is TRBV4-2; no reliable D call. This CDR3 contains 15 residues. Per germline, CDR1 LGHNA and CDR2 YNFKEQ. Between the trimmed V and J ends, which lost 4 bases and 3 bases, there was a span of 14 bases. This chain's CDR3 is CASSPPTMGTDTQYF. CDR3 in DNA: TGTGCCAGCAGCCCGCCGACCATGGGGACAGATACGCAGTATTTT.

Notes on this clonotype: The germline gene is not matched at one end of the junction; a read error may be the cause. In DNA, the CDR3 is TGCGCCAGCAGCCTTCCGGGGTACGAGCAGTCCTTC. Translated, it gives CASSLPGYEQSF. The gene calls are TRBV5-1 and TRBJ2-7; possible D gene TRBD2, 5 bases. The CDR3 is made up of 12 amino acids. Germline CDR1 reads SGHRS; CDR2 reads YFSETQ.

There are a few counts of this clonotype. This sequence joins TRBV5-5 and TRBJ2-7, with a possible D match to TRBD1 (6 bases). The germline V gene encodes CDR1 SGHKS and CDR2 YYEKEE (reference sequence). This CDR3 is 13 amino acids long. The ends were cut back, 1 base at V and 4 bases at J, with 9 bases in the middle. CDR3 protein: CASSLSGTYEQYF. The CDR3 DNA reads TGTGCCAGCAGCTTGTCGGGGACATACGAGCAGTACTTC.

In this sample, this clonotype turned up a few times. This rearrangement joins TRBV6-6 to TRBJ2-1; 8 bases are a match to TRBD1. Germline trimming cut 2 bases from V and 6 bases from J; bases unmatched to any gene: 12. The germline V gene has CDR1 MNHNY and CDR2 SVGAGI (reference sequence). This CDR3 has 17 amino acids. The DNA of the CDR3 is TGTGCCAGCAGTTACCCACAGCTGGGACAGGATGGCAATGAGCAGTTCTTC. Protein sequence: CASSYPQLGQDGNEQFF.

The V gene is TRBV20-1, the J gene TRBJ1-5; D remains unclear. The CDR3 sequence is 12 residues long. Trimming removed 4 bases from V and 9 bases from J, with 13 bases in between. Germline lookup yields CDR1 DFQATT and CDR2 SNEGSKA (reference sequence). This CDR3 is CSATSIGGPQHF. In DNA form, the CDR3 reads TGCAGTGCTACATCCATCGGTGGGCCCCAGCATTTT.

This clonotype occurred many times. The chain is built from TRBV5-1 and TRBJ2-1; D remains unclear. V was shortened by 0 bases and J by 7 bases, with 5 bases between the two germline ends. The CDR3 contains 12 residues. Per germline, CDR1 SGHRS and CDR2 YFSETQ. CDR3 amino acids: CASSLGGNEQFF. CDR3 nucleotide sequence: TGCGCCAGCAGCTTGGGGGGAAATGAGCAGTTCTTC.

The chain links TRBV5-1 to TRBJ1-2; no clear D gene. The germline gives CDR1 SGHRS, CDR2 YFSETQ. The CDR3 extends over 14 amino acids. V gave up 0 bases and J gave up 2 bases, with 8 bases separating them. The CDR3 region is CASSLGPENYGYTF. The CDR3 DNA sequence: TGCGCCAGCAGCTTGGGACCCGAGAACTATGGCTACACCTTC.